The subject of this entry is one T cell receptor beta chain. Its target is not known. The CDR3 has 17 residues. Germline values: CDR1 SGHTA, CDR2 FQGNSA. These data are taken from a study of blood T cells in healthy people across ages. Study conclusions and caveats: The diversity estimates, figures obtained from one million T cells, were considered underestimates.

Sample-barcoded 5' priming and a J-beta primer mix drove a second PCR of roughly 7 to 11 cycles. A single record per CDR3 protein comes from TCRdb applying MiXCR to the 5' RACE reads. This sample has roughly 700,000 distinct CDR3 sequences, with 49% found just once. This receptor was taken from a woman in her sixties in good health. Input material: blood. The chain links TRBV7-2 to TRBJ2-7; 10 positions agree with TRBD2. Judging by the DNA end, TRBJ2-5 fits better; the J call may be wrong. The CDR3 sequence is CASSRSGRGLLSETQYF. The CDR3 DNA reads TGTGCCAGCAGCCGCAGCGGGAGGGGGTTGCTGTCGGAGACCCAGTACTTC.